This entry lists 20 T cell receptor beta chains sequenced from one sample in a study of a mutant IDH1 vaccine in newly diagnosed glioma. Time point here: week 11, during vaccination. Every vaccination contained 300 ug of the mutant IDH1 20-mer peptide and was paired with topical imiquimod. The antigens of these receptors remain unknown. Using immunoSEQ multiplex PCR, the repertoire was profiled, and TCRdb retains in-frame clones only, with some absent. The table shows some 30,000 clones, with roughly 78% occurring only once. Specimen: PBMCs, collected from a glioma patient whose treatment included an IDH1 peptide vaccine. The receptors were gathered from a man aged 30 to 45 with glioma.

This clone was seen a single time. The chain combines TRBV30 with TRBJ2-1; 7 bases line up with TRBD1. Germline lookup yields CDR1 GTSNPN and CDR2 SVGIG (reference sequence). The CDR3 consists of 13 residues. After removal of 4 bases from V and 7 bases from J, the junction contained 7 bases not matched to a gene. CDR3 sequence: CAWTTDRYNEQFF. DNA for the CDR3: TGTGCCTGGACCACGGACAGGTATAATGAGCAGTTCTTC.

J is TRBJ2-5 and V is TRBV10-3; D possibly corresponds to TRBD1 (5 bases). The CDR3 runs 15 residues. CDR1 ENHRY and CDR2 SYGVKD come from the germline V gene. With 0 bases removed from V and 8 bases from J, the gap between germline ends came to 16 bases. CDR3 sequence reads: CAISESTAHRGTQYF. The CDR3 DNA reads TGTGCCATCAGTGAGTCGACAGCCCACCGTGGCACCCAGTACTTC.

The count of this clone is one. V gene TRBV11-2 combines with J gene TRBJ2-7; perhaps TRBD1 as D (6 bases). V lost 5 bases and J 3 bases, leaving 11 bases between the germline ends. Germline loops: CDR1 SGHAT, CDR2 FQNNGV. The CDR3 length is 13 residues. For the CDR3, the DNA is TGTGCCAGCAGCGTCGGGACAAACTACGAGCAGTACTTC. The encoded protein is CASSVGTNYEQYF.

This clone has a handful of counts. This sequence joins TRBV4-1 and TRBJ1-1; 8 bases map to TRBD1. The CDR3 totals 17 residues. CDR1 is MGHRA and CDR2 is YSYEKL in the germline V gene. J lost 1 base, V lost 2 bases, and 9 bases had no gene match. The CDR3 is CASSQPPWTGTNTEAFF. Written as DNA, the CDR3 is TGCGCCAGCAGCCAACCTCCCTGGACAGGGACGAACACTGAAGCTTTCTTT.

This clone was observed a handful of times. The chain is built from TRBV19 and TRBJ1-2, with D unresolved. V dropped 10 bases and J dropped 0 bases, with 9 bases sitting between them. Germline CDR1 and CDR2: LNHDA and SQIVND (reference sequence). CDR3 length equals 12 residues. The CDR3 reads CATGGPNYGYTF. The CDR3 nucleotides read TGTGCCACGGGTGGGCCTAACTATGGCTACACCTTC.

This chain uses TRBV6-5 with TRBJ2-2; the D is unclear. Trimming removed 6 bases at V and 7 bases at J, with 6 bases between. The V gene's germline CDR1 is MNHEY and CDR2 SVGAGI. This CDR3 region has 11 residues. For the CDR3, the DNA is TGTGCCAGCAGCCATCTCGGGGAGCTGTTTTTT. This translates into CASSHLGELFF.

The chain combines TRBV11-2 with TRBJ2-3; 8 bases map to TRBD2. With 0 bases clipped from V and 8 bases from J, the junction kept 10 bases outside the gene matches. CDR3 length equals 16 residues. Germline assignment: CDR1 SGHAT and CDR2 FQNNGV. The CDR3: CASSLDIGGAMGTQYF. The CDR3 DNA follows: TGTGCCAGCAGCTTAGACATCGGGGGGGCCATGGGTACGCAGTATTTT.

CDR3 nucleotides: TGCAGCGGCCTATTGGGGGGGTGGACTGAAGCTTTCTTT. Residues: CSGLLGGWTEAFF. The gene calls are TRBV29-1 and TRBJ1-1, with D perhaps matching TRBD1 (5 bases). Germline CDR1 reads SQVTM; CDR2 reads ANQGSEA. The CDR3 extends over 13 amino acids. V was cut by 7 bases and J by 5 bases, with 17 bases left in between. Full variable domain (outside the CDR3, taken from reference TRBV29-1 and TRBJ1-1): SAVISQKPSRDICQRGTSLTIQCQVDSQVTMMFWYRQQPGQSLTLIATANQGSEATYESGFVIDKFPISRPNLTFSTLTVSNMSPEDSSIYLCSGLLGGWTEAFFGQGTRLTVV.

The V call is TRBV29-1, the J call TRBJ1-4, with unresolved D. Germline V lookup: CDR1 SQVTM, CDR2 ANQGSEA. The V and J ends lost 3 bases and 5 bases respectively, with 13 bases between them. The CDR3 length is 14 residues. CDR3 sequence (DNA): TGCAGCGTTGAGACGTTGGAACAGAATGAAAAACTGTTTTTT. This gives the protein CSVETLEQNEKLFF.

The genes are TRBV7-8 and TRBJ2-7; 9 bases line up with TRBD1. Trimming at V came to 5 bases and at J to 2 bases, leaving 7 bases not matched to a gene. Per the germline V gene, CDR1 is SGHVS and CDR2 is FQNEAQ. There are 15 residues in the CDR3. The CDR3 nucleotides are TGTGCCAGCAGCCCCTGGACAGGGGAAACCTACGAGCAGTACTTC. It translates to CASSPWTGETYEQYF.

As for this clone: Other DNA sequences of this sample code for an identical CDR3. The rearrangement joins TRBV29-1 to TRBJ1-2; weak D call: TRBD1 (6 bases). The germline CDR1 and CDR2 sequences are SQVTM and ANQGSEA. Trimming shortened V by 1 base and J by 1 base, and 10 bases separated the two germline ends. The CDR3 spans 14 residues. The CDR3 DNA is TGCAGCGTTGAAGGCAGGGGCCTTAACTATGGCTACACCTTC. Its protein product is CSVEGRGLNYGYTF.

Of note for this clone: Because the CDR3's place on the DNA is in doubt, the DNA is left out and the CDR3 is given as listed by TCRdb. The chain carries TRBV21-1 and TRBJ1-1. TRBV21-1 is reported as a pseudogene. The CDR3 has 15 residues if both end residues are counted. The chain's CDR3 is CASSKREGFGFGAFF.

The chain carries TRBV2 and TRBJ2-7; possibly TRBD1 or TRBD2 for D (5 bases each). The germline V gene has CDR1 SNHLY and CDR2 FYNNEI. The CDR3 contains 15 residues. The V end was cut by 7 bases, the J end by 0 bases, with 16 bases between. Here the CDR3 reads CASKYGTASSYEQYF. The CDR3 region has the DNA TGTGCCAGCAAATATGGGACCGCGAGCTCCTACGAGCAGTACTTC. Drawing the rest from reference TRBV2 and TRBJ2-7, the complete variable domain is EPEVTQTPSHQVTQMGQEVILRCVPISNHLYFYWYRQILGQKVEFLVSFYNNEISEKSEIFDDQFSVERPDGSNFTLKIRSTKLEDSAMYFCASKYGTASSYEQYFGPGTRLTVT.

In this sample, this clone turned up once. V gene TRBV9 combines with J gene TRBJ2-3; TRBD1 is a possible D gene (7 bases). This CDR3 region has 18 residues. V was trimmed by 2 bases and J by 0 bases, leaving 19 bases between them. The germline gives CDR1 SGDLS, CDR2 YYNGEE. Here the CDR3 DNA reads TGTGCCAGCAGCGTCAACATCGGGCGGGACAGTAGCACAGATACGCAGTATTTT. Its translation: CASSVNIGRDSSTDTQYF.

This clone appeared once. The V gene is TRBV7-2, the J gene TRBJ1-5, with D hard to call. Germline V gene data show CDR1 as SGHTA and CDR2 as FQGNSA. V lost 0 bases and J 9 bases, leaving 3 bases between the germline ends. This CDR3 contains 11 residues. In DNA, the CDR3 is TGTGCCAGCAGCTTAGCGGGGCCCCAGCATTTT. Residues: CASSLAGPQHF.

This clone was observed a handful of times. This chain links TRBV5-4 with TRBJ1-3, with D unresolved. The length of the CDR3 is 16 residues. The V gene's germline CDR1 is SGHNT and CDR2 YYREEE (reference sequence). Trimming left V 3 bases short and J 0 bases short, with 13 bases between. The CDR3 region has the DNA TGTGCCAGCAGCTCTACAAAAGCGTACTCTGGAAACACCATATATTTT. This gives the protein CASSSTKAYSGNTIYF.

The V call is TRBV6-4, the J call TRBJ1-1; 7 nucleotides line up with TRBD1. This CDR3 has 13 residues. V was clipped by 5 bases and J by 5 bases; unmatched bases: 5. Germline V gene data show CDR1 as MRHNA and CDR2 as SNTAGT. CDR3 in amino acids: CASSKDRLTEAFF. CDR3 DNA sequence: TGTGCCAGCAGTAAGGACAGGTTAACTGAAGCTTTCTTT.

The chain couples TRBV5-1 to TRBJ1-4; D unresolved. Deletions cut 0 bases from V and 8 bases from J, with 11 bases between. Germline V lookup: CDR1 SGHRS, CDR2 YFSETQ. The CDR3 runs 14 residues. The CDR3 DNA sequence: TGCGCCAGCAGCTTGGGACCGCAGAGGGAAAAACTGTTTTTT. Encoded protein: CASSLGPQREKLFF.

The chain recombines TRBV7-6 with TRBJ2-6, with D possibly matching TRBD1 (6 bases). This CDR3 is 17 amino acids long. The germline V gene has CDR1 SGHVS and CDR2 FNYEAQ. With 0 bases removed from V and 4 bases from J, the gap between germline ends came to 13 bases. The CDR3 sequence: CASSLARGFRGANVLTF. In nucleotides, the CDR3 is TGTGCCAGCAGCTTAGCTAGGGGGTTCCGGGGGGCCAACGTCCTGACTTTC. Supplemented by reference TRBV7-6 and TRBJ2-6, the full variable domain reads GAGVSQSPRYKVTKRGQDVALRCDPISGHVSLYWYRQALGQGPEFLTYFNYEAQQDKSGLPNDRFSAERPEGSISTLTIQRTEQRDSAMYRCASSLARGFRGANVLTFGAGSRLTVL.

In DNA form, the CDR3 reads TGTGCCAGCAGCCGTAACAGGGACTACGAGCAGTACTTC. Its protein is CASSRNRDYEQYF. The chain links TRBV6-5 to TRBJ2-7; perhaps TRBD1 as D (6 bases). This CDR3 has 13 amino acids. Germline values: CDR1 MNHEY, CDR2 SVGAGI. Trimming left V 6 bases short and J 3 bases short, with 12 bases between.